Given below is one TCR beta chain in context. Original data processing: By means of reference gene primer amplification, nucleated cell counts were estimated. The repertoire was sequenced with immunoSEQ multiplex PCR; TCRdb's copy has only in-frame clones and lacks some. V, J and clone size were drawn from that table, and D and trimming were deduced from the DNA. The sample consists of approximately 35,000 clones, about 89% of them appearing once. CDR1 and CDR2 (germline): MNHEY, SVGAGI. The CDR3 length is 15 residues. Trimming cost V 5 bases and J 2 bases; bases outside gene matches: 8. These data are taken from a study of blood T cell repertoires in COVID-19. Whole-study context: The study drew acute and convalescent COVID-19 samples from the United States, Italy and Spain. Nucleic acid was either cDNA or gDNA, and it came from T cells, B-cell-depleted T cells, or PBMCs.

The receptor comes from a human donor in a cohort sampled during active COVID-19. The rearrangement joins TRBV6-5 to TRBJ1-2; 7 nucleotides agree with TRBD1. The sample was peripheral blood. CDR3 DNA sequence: TGTGCCAGCAGTCCCCAGGGGGACGTCAACTATGGCTACACCTTC. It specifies CASSPQGDVNYGYTF.